These 3 T cell receptor beta chains came from one sample sequenced in a study of blood T cell repertoires in COVID-19 (TCRdb year 2020). Libraries came from the immunoSEQ multiplex PCR assay. TCRdb holds this immuneACCESS table with in-frame rearrangements only. Some clones are missing; in checked studies, unresolved V genes explain under half, and the rest has no known cause. This sample has 130,000 to 150,000 clones in its table, and 75% to 90% of those were observed once. The top ten clonotypes cover 6.5% to 9.5% of the sample. The material sequenced was peripheral blood. These receptors were obtained from a woman aged 55-75 years with COVID-19, enrolled during active disease.

The genes are TRBV7-9 and TRBJ1-2; weak D call: TRBD1 (6 bases). The CDR3 loop spans 14 amino acids. V was cut by 5 bases and J by 8 bases, with 18 bases left in between. Germline V lookup: CDR1 SEHNR, CDR2 FQNEAQ (reference sequence). Here the CDR3 DNA reads TGTGCCAGCAGCGTAACAGGGAGAGGATGGGGCTACACCTTC. Translated, it gives CASSVTGRGWGYTF.

This chain links TRBV10-1 with TRBJ1-2; 7 nucleotides line up with TRBD1. The CDR3 is 19 amino acids. Germline V lookup: CDR1 WNHNN, CDR2 SYGVQD (reference sequence). V lost 0 bases and J lost 4; bases outside the gene matches: 17. CDR3 nucleotide sequence: TGCGCCAGCAGTGAGTCGACAACAGGGGTAATCGGGTATAGCTATGGCTACACCTTC. Protein product: CASSESTTGVIGYSYGYTF.

Notes on this clone: A read error may produce the germline difference seen at one junction end. This rearrangement joins TRBV3-1 (or the pseudogene TRBV3-2) to TRBJ2-7; D possibly corresponds to TRBD2 (5 bases). In germline, CDR1 is LGHDT, CDR2 YNNKEL (reference sequence). There are 9 residues in the CDR3. This chain's CDR3 is CASGGPPDF. The CDR3 region has the DNA TGTGCCAGCGGAGGCCCCCCGGACTTC.